This TCR beta chain came from a study of T cell repertoires in cytomegalovirus infection. Study summary: Shared public TCR beta signatures pointed to both CMV infection and a matching HLA type. Overall study findings and caveats: The ex vivo response showed dominance by HLA-C-restricted CMV-specific TCR beta clonotypes.

Details on this clonotype: Antigen specificity is unknown.

V shed 6 bases and J shed 0 bases, with 7 bases lying between them. This CDR3 has 13 residues. Looked up from germline, CDR1 is SEHNR and CDR2 is FQNEAQ (reference sequence). Via MiXCR, TCRdb re-called the reads, giving one row per CDR3 protein. The profile shows fewer than 1,000,000 distinct CDR3 sequences, more than 25% of them singletons. This chain uses TRBV7-9 with TRBJ2-3; possible D gene TRBD2, 6 bases. The sequences come from cultured CD8+ T cells from PBMCs, collected from culture after CMV antigen stimulation. The receptor was derived from a human donor in good health (CMV status not recorded). Some clones in this sample may be carry-over from other donors' samples. CDR3: CASREGSTDTQYF. The CDR3, as DNA: TGTGCCAGCAGGGAGGGGAGCACAGATACGCAGTATTTT.